Presented here are 6 T cell receptor beta chains from one specimen sequenced in a study of OX40 agonist ivuxolimab in advanced cancers. Assay: immunoSEQ multiplex PCR; the TCRdb copy retains only in-frame clones and omits some. The sample carries about 110,000 clones, less than 95% recorded once. This material consisted of CD4+ or CD8+ T cells sorted from blood, taken in a trial of the OX40 agonist ivuxolimab. The source of these receptors is an adult with an advanced solid tumor such as melanoma, head and neck, liver or kidney cancer.

The chain employs TRBV14 and TRBJ1-2; 7 nucleotides match TRBD1. V was clipped by 1 base and J by 8 bases; unmatched bases: 13. The CDR3 length is 16 residues. The V gene's germline CDR1 is SGHDN and CDR2 FVKESK. In nucleotides, the CDR3 is TGTGCCAGCAGCCAAGGATGGACAGGACGTATTCGGGGCTACACCTTC. Residues: CASSQGWTGRIRGYTF. Using reference TRBV14 and TRBJ1-2 for the parts outside the CDR3, the full variable domain is EAGVTQFPSHSVIEKGQTVTLRCDPISGHDNLYWYRRVMGKEIKFLLHFVKESKQDESGMPNNRFLAERTGGTYSTLKVQPAELEDSGVYFCASSQGWTGRIRGYTFGSGTRLTVV.

The genes are TRBV29-1 and TRBJ1-2; D is unresolved. V lost 2 bases to trimming and J lost 6 bases, with 13 bases between them. Looked up from germline, CDR1 is SQVTM and CDR2 is ANQGSEA. This CDR3 has 13 amino acids. The CDR3 nucleotides are TGCAGCGTTGAACCCCAACCCGGGGATGGCTACACCTTC. Translated: CSVEPQPGDGYTF.

The V gene is TRBV5-1, the J gene TRBJ1-1; D is possibly TRBD1 (6 bases). V dropped 4 bases and J dropped 5 bases, with 15 bases sitting between them. The CDR3 runs 14 residues. Germline lookup yields CDR1 SGHRS and CDR2 YFSETQ. In nucleotides, the CDR3 is TGCGCCAGCAGCCCCAGGGGAGGGAGTACTGAAGCTTTCTTT. Its translation is CASSPRGGSTEAFF. The whole variable domain, filled in from reference TRBV5-1 and TRBJ1-1, reads KAGVTQTPRYLIKTRGQQVTLSCSPISGHRSVSWYQQTPGQGLQFLFEYFSETQRNKGNFPGRFSGRQFSNSRSEMNVSTLELGDSALYLCASSPRGGSTEAFFGQGTRLTVV.

The chain recombines TRBV7-9 with TRBJ2-2; D not certain. Germline V gene data show CDR1 as SEHNR and CDR2 as FQNEAQ (reference sequence). The V end lost 3 bases, the J end lost 4 bases, and 6 bases lay between the germline ends. CDR3 size: 13 residues. Here the CDR3 reads CASSLDATGELFF. CDR3 DNA sequence: TGTGCCAGCAGCTTGGACGCCACCGGGGAGCTGTTTTTT.

The chain joins TRBV5-1 to TRBJ1-5; no clear D. V gave up 0 bases and J gave up 1 base, with 11 bases separating them. Germline V gene sequence: CDR1 SGHRS, CDR2 YFSETQ. This CDR3 has 16 residues. CDR3 region: CASSLEGLGSNQPQHF. The CDR3 nucleotides are TGCGCCAGCAGCTTGGAAGGGCTCGGGAGCAATCAGCCCCAGCATTTT.

The V call is TRBV4-3, the J call TRBJ1-5; the D is unclear. Germline CDR1 reads LGHNA; CDR2 reads YSLEER. The CDR3 is 13 amino acids. Trimming stripped 0 bases from V and 6 bases from J, with 6 bases between. CDR3 coding DNA: TGCGCCAGCAGCCAAGAGATCGCTCAGCCCCAGCATTTT. This sequence encodes CASSQEIAQPQHF.